These 11 T cell receptor beta chains originate from one sample sequenced in a study of control samples from healthy donors and cancer patients. Sequencing was performed with immunoSEQ multiplex PCR; in TCRdb, only in-frame clones are kept and a portion is missing. Among some 210,000 clones listed, 90% to 95% were seen once. Material for sequencing was blood. Every receptor here comes from a young man in good health.

The rearrangement uses TRBV9 and TRBJ1-1; D uncertain. The CDR3 sequence is 13 residues long. V was trimmed by 3 bases and J by 0 bases, leaving 6 bases between them. Germline values: CDR1 SGDLS, CDR2 YYNGEE. The CDR3 DNA reads TGTGCCAGCAGCGCCTGGGTGAACACTGAAGCTTTCTTT. It is translated as CASSAWVNTEAFF.

CDR3 bases: TGTGCCACCAGCGTTTCCGGGACAGACTACAATGAGCAGTTCTTC. Its translation: CATSVSGTDYNEQFF. The gene calls are TRBV24-1 and TRBJ2-1; 7 positions agree with TRBD1. The CDR3 covers 15 residues. V lost 7 bases, J lost 3 bases, and 8 bases stayed unmatched. Germline CDR1 reads KGHDR; CDR2 reads SFDVKD.

This chain links TRBV5-1 with TRBJ2-1; 15 bases align to TRBD2. Germline trimming cut 5 bases from V and 0 bases from J; bases unmatched to any gene: 9. There are 19 residues in the CDR3. Germline V lookup: CDR1 SGHRS, CDR2 YFSETQ. The CDR3 nucleotides read TGCGCCAGCAGTCATTACGGACTAGCGGGGGGGAGCTCCTACAATGAGCAGTTCTTC. Its protein is CASSHYGLAGGSSYNEQFF.

This chain connects TRBV6-2 or TRBV6-3 to TRBJ2-5; 9 nucleotides match TRBD1. V gave up 5 bases and J gave up 4 bases; unmatched junction bases: 14. The germline CDR1 and CDR2 sequences are MNHEY and SVGEGT. CDR3 length: 17 residues. DNA for the CDR3: TGTGCCAGCAGTCCCGGGACAGGGCTTGTTCTGGGAGAGACCCAGTACTTC. Protein product: CASSPGTGLVLGETQYF.

V is TRBV5-1 and J is TRBJ2-7; no definite D call. Germline V gene sequence: CDR1 SGHRS, CDR2 YFSETQ. The CDR3 has 14 amino acids. Trimming took off 1 base at V and 3 bases at J, with 11 bases between the two ends. The CDR3 is CASSLKISNYEQYF. The CDR3 bases are TGCGCCAGCAGCTTGAAGATATCGAACTACGAGCAGTACTTC.

The chain combines TRBV7-8 with TRBJ1-2; unclear D gene. V lost 4 bases and J lost 9, with 12 bases in between. Germline CDR1 is SGHVS and CDR2 is FQNEAQ. This CDR3 contains 12 residues. CDR3 sequence: CASSSQSSSYTF. CDR3 DNA sequence: TGTGCCAGCAGCTCTCAGAGTTCCAGCTACACCTTC. Looking up the rest from reference TRBV7-8 and TRBJ1-2 gives the full variable domain: GAGVSQSPRYKVAKRGQDVALRCDPISGHVSLFWYQQALGQGPEFLTYFQNEAQLDKSGLPSDRFFAERPEGSVSTLKIQRTQQEDSAVYLCASSSQSSSYTFGSGTRLTVV.

The chain couples TRBV6-5 to TRBJ2-6, with a tentative D call TRBD1 (6 bases). Germline CDR1 and CDR2: MNHEY and SVGAGI. CDR3 length equals 14 residues. V lost 5 bases and J 4 bases, leaving 9 bases between the germline ends. CDR3 nucleotides: TGTGCCAGCAGTACAGGGTCGGGGGCCAACGTCCTGACTTTC. It translates to CASSTGSGANVLTF.

This clone came up once. The chain combines TRBV9 with TRBJ2-7, with TRBD2 as a possible D gene (5 bases). The CDR3 runs 15 residues. V lost 0 bases to trimming and J lost 2 bases, with 12 bases between them. Germline V lookup: CDR1 SGDLS, CDR2 YYNGEE. CDR3 in DNA: TGTGCCAGCAGCGTAGCAGGCGGGTTAACCTACGAGCAGTACTTC. This sequence encodes CASSVAGGLTYEQYF.

This clone was recorded once. The V gene is TRBV5-1, the J gene TRBJ2-7, with a weak D call TRBD1 (6 bases). The CDR3 has 14 residues. The germline V and J ends were trimmed by 0 bases and 1 base, with 8 bases remaining between them. The germline V gene encodes CDR1 SGHRS and CDR2 YFSETQ. CDR3 DNA: TGCGCCAGCAGCTTGGACAGGGATTCCTACGAGCAGTACTTC. Translated: CASSLDRDSYEQYF.

This chain connects TRBV20-1 to TRBJ1-1, with D possibly matching TRBD1 (6 bases). CDR1 is DFQATT and CDR2 is SNEGSKA in the germline V gene (reference sequence). There are 11 residues in the CDR3. The germline V and J ends were trimmed by 6 bases and 11 bases, with 16 bases remaining between them. The CDR3 region is CSAARDTGAFF. CDR3 nucleotide sequence: TGCAGTGCCGCGCGGGACACGGGCGCTTTCTTT.

The gene calls are TRBV4-2 and TRBJ2-6; tentatively, D is TRBD2 (6 bases). Germline CDR1 LGHNA, CDR2 YNFKEQ. V was shortened by 4 bases and J by 2 bases, with 15 bases between the two germline ends. This CDR3 has 17 amino acids. This chain's CDR3 is CASSPKGGTTGANVLTF. The CDR3 DNA is TGTGCCAGCAGCCCGAAGGGCGGGACGACTGGGGCCAACGTCCTGACTTTC.